This T cell receptor beta chain is drawn from a study of T cell repertoires in cytomegalovirus infection. About the research overall: Used in the study were CMV epitopes, some recently identified and HLA-C-restricted, others well-studied and HLA-B-restricted. It can be stated that public TCR beta signatures indicated CMV infection as well as a matching HLA type. General observations from the study: Summed public TCR beta family frequency identified CMV carriers bearing the relevant HLA. CMV-specific TCR beta clonotypes restricted by HLA-C dominated the ex vivo response.

This clonotype was seen only a few times. Its antigen is not identified. The CDR3 loop spans 14 amino acids. Trimming stripped 2 bases from V and 3 bases from J, with 11 bases between. Germline V gene lookup returns CDR1 KGHSH and CDR2 LQKENI. TCRdb used MiXCR to reprocess the reads, holding one entry per CDR3 protein. This sample yields hundreds of thousands of distinct CDR3 sequences, of which 42% are seen a single time; around 45% belongs to the top ten. The origin of this receptor is a human donor in good health (CMV status not recorded). Some clones in this sample may be carry-over from other donors' samples. Sequences were derived from cultured PBMCs, sampled from culture after CMV antigen stimulation. The rearrangement uses TRBV18 and TRBJ2-7, with no clear D. The CDR3 bases are TGTGCCAGCTCACCATCAGGAATTAACTACGAGCAGTACTTC. It encodes CASSPSGINYEQYF.